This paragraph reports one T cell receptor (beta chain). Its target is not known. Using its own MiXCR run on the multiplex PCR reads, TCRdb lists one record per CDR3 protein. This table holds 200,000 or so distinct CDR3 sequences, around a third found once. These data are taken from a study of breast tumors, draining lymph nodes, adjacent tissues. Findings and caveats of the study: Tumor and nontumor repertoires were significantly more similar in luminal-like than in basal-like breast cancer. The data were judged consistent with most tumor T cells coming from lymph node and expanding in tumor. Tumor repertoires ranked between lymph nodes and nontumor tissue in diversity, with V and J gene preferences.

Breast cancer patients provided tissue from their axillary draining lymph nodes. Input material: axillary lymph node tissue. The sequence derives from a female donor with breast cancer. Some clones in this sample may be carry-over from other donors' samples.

CDR3 in amino acids: CASTHTEGKQFF. Written as DNA, the CDR3 is TGCGCCAGCACCCACACTGAGGGGAAGCAGTTCTTC. J is TRBJ2-1 and V is TRBV10-1; possibly TRBD1 or TRBD2 for D (5 bases each). Germline loops: CDR1 WNHNN, CDR2 SYGVQD (reference sequence). The CDR3 sequence is 12 residues long. The ends were cut back, 7 bases at V and 11 bases at J, with 15 bases in the middle.